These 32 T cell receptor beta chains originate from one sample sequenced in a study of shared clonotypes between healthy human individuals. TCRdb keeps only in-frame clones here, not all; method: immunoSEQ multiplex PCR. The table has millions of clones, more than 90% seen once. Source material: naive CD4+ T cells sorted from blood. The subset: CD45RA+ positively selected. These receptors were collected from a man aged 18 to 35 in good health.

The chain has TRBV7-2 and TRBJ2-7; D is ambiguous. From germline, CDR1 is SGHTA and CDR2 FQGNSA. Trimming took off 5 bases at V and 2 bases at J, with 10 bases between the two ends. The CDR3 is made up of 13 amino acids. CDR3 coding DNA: TGTGCCAGCAGCCCGGCTGCGGCCTACGAGCAGTACTTC. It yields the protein CASSPAAAYEQYF.

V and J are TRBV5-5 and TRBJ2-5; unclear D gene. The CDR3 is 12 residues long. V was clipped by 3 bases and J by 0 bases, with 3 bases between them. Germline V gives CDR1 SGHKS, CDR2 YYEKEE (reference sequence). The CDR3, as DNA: TGTGCCAGCAGCTCGTACCAAGAGACCCAGTACTTC. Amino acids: CASSSYQETQYF.

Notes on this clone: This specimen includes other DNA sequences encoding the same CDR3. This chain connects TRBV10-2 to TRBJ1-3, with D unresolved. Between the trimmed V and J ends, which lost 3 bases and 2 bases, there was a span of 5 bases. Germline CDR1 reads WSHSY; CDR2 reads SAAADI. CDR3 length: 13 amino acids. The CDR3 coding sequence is TGCGCCAGCAGTGATCGAGCTGGAAACACCATATATTTT. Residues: CASSDRAGNTIYF.

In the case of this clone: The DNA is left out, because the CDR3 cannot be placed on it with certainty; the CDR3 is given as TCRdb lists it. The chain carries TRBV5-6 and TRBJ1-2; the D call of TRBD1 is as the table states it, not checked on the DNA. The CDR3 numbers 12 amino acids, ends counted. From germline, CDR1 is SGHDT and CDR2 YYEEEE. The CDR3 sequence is CASSWGQGIGTF.

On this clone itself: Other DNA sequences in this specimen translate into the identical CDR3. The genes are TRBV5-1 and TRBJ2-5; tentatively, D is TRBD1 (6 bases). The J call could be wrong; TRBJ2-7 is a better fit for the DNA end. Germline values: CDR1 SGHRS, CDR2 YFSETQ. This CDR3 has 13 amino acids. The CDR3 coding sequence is TGCGCCAGCAGCTCTGGACAGACCTACGAGCAGTACTTC. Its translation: CASSSGQTYEQYF.

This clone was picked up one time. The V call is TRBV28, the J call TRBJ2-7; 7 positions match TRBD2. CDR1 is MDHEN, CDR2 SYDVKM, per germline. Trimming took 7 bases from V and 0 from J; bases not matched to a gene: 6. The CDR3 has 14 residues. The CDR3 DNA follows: TGTGCCAGCAACATGGGGGACTACTCCTACGAGCAGTACTTC. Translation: CASNMGDYSYEQYF.

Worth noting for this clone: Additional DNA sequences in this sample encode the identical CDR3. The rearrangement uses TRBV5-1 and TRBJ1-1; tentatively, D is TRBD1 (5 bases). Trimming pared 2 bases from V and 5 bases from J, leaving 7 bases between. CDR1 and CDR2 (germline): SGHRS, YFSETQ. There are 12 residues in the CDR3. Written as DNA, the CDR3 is TGCGCCAGCAGCTTTGGGGGAACTGAAGCTTTCTTT. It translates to CASSFGGTEAFF.

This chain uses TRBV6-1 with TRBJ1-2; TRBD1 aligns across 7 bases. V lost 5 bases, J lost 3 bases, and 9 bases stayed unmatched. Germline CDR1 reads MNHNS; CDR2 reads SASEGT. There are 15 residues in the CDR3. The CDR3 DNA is TGTGCCAGCAGTTCACGACAGGGTAAAGACTATGGCTACACCTTC. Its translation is CASSSRQGKDYGYTF.

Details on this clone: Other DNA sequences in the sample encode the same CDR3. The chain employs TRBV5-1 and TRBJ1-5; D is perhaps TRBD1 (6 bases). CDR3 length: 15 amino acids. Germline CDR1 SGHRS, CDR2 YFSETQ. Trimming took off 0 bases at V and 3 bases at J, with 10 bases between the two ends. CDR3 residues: CASSLEGGYNQPQHF. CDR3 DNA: TGCGCCAGCAGCTTGGAAGGGGGGTACAATCAGCCCCAGCATTTT.

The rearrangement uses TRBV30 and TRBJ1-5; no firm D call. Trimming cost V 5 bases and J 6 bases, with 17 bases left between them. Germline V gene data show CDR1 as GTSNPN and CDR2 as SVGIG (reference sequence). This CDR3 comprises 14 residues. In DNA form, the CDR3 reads TGTGCCTGGGATAAAGGTGGGGTATCTCAGCCCCAGCATTTT. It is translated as CAWDKGGVSQPQHF.

The DNA of the CDR3 is TGCGCCAGCAGCTTGGTTCCGCAGGGTGCGGGCACCGGGGAGCTGTTTTTT. Amino acids: CASSLVPQGAGTGELFF. The chain employs TRBV5-1 and TRBJ2-2, with D perhaps matching TRBD1 or TRBD2 (5 bases each). CDR1 and CDR2 (germline): SGHRS, YFSETQ. Deletions cut 0 bases from V and 4 bases from J, with 16 bases between. This CDR3 spans 17 amino acids.

The CDR3 region has the DNA TGTGCCAGCAGCCGGGGTGGGCTCCAGAACACTGAAGCTTTCTTT. Translation gives CASSRGGLQNTEAFF. The chain couples TRBV5-4 to TRBJ1-1; D unclear. The length of the CDR3 is 15 residues. The V end was cut by 4 bases, the J end by 1 base, with 14 bases between. Germline CDR1 reads SGHNT; CDR2 reads YYREEE (reference sequence).

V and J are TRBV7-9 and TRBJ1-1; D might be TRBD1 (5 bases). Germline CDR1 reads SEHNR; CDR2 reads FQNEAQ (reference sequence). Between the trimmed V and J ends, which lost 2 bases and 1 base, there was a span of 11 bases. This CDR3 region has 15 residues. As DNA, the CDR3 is TGTGCCAGCAGCTTACTTACCACAGGGAACACTGAAGCTTTCTTT. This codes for CASSLLTTGNTEAFF.

Written as DNA, the CDR3 is TGTGCCAGCTCTTGGGGGTCTTCCTACGAGCAGTACTTC. Translating gives CASSWGSSYEQYF. This sequence joins TRBV14 and TRBJ2-7; the D gene could be TRBD1 or TRBD2 (5 bases each). Germline CDR1 SGHDN, CDR2 FVKESK. Trimming removed 8 bases from V and 1 base from J, with 12 bases in between. The CDR3 covers 13 residues.

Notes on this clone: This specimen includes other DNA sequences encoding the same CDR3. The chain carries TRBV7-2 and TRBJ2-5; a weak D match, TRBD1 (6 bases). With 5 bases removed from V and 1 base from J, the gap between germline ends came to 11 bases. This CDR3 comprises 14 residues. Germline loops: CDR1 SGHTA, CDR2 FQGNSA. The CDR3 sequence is CASSATGPQETQYF. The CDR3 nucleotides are TGTGCCAGCAGCGCCACAGGGCCCCAAGAGACCCAGTACTTC. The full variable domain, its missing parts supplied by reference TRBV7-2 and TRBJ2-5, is GAGVSQSPSNKVTEKGKDVELRCDPISGHTALYWYRQSLGQGLEFLIYFQGNSAPDKSGLPSDRFSAERTGGSVSTLTIQRTQQEDSAVYLCASSATGPQETQYFGPGTRLLVL.

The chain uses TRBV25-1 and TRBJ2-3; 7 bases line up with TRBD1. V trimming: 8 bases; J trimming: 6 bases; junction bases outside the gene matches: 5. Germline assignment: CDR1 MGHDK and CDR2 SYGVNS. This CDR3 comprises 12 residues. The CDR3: CASGHRGDTQYF. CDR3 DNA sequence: TGTGCCAGCGGCCACAGGGGCGATACGCAGTATTTT. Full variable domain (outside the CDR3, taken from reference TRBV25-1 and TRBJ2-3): EADIYQTPRYLVIGTGKKITLECSQTMGHDKMYWYQQDPGMELHLIHYSYGVNSTEKGDLSSESTVSRIRTEHFPLTLESARPSHTSQYLCASGHRGDTQYFGPGTRLTVL.

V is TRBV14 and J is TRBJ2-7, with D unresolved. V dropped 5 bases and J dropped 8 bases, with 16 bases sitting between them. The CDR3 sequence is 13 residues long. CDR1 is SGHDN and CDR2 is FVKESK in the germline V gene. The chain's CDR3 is CASSSTGGTKQYF. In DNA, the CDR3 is TGTGCCAGCAGCTCGACTGGTGGTACGAAGCAGTACTTC.

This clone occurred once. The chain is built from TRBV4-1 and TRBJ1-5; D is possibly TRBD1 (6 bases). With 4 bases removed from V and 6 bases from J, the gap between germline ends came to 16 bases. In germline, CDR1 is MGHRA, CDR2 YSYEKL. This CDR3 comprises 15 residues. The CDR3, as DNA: TGCGCCAGCAGCCCAGGGGACACCTCACCTCAGCCCCAGCATTTT. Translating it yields CASSPGDTSPQPQHF.

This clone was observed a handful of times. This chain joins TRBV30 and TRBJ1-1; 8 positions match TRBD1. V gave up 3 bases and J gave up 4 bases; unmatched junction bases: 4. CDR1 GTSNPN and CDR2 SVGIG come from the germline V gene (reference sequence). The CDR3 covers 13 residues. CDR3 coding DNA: TGTGCCTGGAGCGGACAGGGCCCCACTGAAGCTTTCTTT. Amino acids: CAWSGQGPTEAFF.

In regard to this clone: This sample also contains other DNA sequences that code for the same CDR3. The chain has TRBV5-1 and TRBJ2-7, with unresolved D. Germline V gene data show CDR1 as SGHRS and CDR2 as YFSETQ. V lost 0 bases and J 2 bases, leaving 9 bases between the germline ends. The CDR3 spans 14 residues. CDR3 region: CASSLEGSTYEQYF. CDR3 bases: TGCGCCAGCAGCTTGGAGGGCAGCACCTACGAGCAGTACTTC.

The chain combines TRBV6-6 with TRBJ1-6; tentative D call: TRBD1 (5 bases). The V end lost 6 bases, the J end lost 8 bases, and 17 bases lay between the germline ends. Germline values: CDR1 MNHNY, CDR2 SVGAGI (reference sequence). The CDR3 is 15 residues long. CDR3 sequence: CASRLPGTRDSPLHF. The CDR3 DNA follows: TGTGCCAGCAGGTTACCCGGGACGAGGGATTCACCCCTCCACTTT.

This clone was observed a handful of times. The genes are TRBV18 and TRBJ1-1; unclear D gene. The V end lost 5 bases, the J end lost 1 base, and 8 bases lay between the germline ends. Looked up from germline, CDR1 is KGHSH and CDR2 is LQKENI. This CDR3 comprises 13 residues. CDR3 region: CASSIQTNTEAFF. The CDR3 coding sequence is TGTGCCAGCTCAATACAGACGAACACTGAAGCTTTCTTT.

The CDR3, as DNA: TGTGCCAGCAGCTCCAGACCAGGGGTTTGGGAAAAACTGTTTTTT. Translated, it gives CASSSRPGVWEKLFF. The J gene is TRBJ1-4, the V gene TRBV7-9; maybe TRBD1 (6 bases). V was cut by 4 bases and J by 8 bases, with 17 bases left in between. CDR3 length equals 15 residues. Per germline, CDR1 SEHNR and CDR2 FQNEAQ (reference sequence). Filled out from reference TRBV7-9 and TRBJ1-4, the complete variable domain reads DTGVSQNPRHKITKRGQNVTFRCDPISEHNRLYWYRQTLGQGPEFLTYFQNEAQLEKSRLLSDRFSAERPKGSFSTLEIQRTEQGDSAMYLCASSSRPGVWEKLFFGSGTQLSVL.

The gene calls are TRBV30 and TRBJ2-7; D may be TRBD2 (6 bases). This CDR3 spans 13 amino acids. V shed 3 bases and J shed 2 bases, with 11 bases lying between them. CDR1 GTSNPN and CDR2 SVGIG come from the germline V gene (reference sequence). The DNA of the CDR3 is TGTGCCTGGAGGCCTTTAGCGGCCTACGAGCAGTACTTC. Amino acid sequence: CAWRPLAAYEQYF.

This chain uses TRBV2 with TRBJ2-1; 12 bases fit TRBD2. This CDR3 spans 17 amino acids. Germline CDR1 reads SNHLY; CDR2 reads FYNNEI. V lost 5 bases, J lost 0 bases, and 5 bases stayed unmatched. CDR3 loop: CASSRTSGMSSYNEQFF. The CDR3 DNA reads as TGTGCCAGCAGTAGGACTAGCGGGATGAGCTCCTACAATGAGCAGTTCTTC.

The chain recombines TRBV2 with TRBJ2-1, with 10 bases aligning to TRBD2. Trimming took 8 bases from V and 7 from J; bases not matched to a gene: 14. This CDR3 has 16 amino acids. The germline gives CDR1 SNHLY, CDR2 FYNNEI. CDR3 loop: CASPPSPAGGVNEQFF. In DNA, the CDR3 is TGTGCCAGCCCACCTTCGCCAGCGGGAGGGGTGAATGAGCAGTTCTTC.

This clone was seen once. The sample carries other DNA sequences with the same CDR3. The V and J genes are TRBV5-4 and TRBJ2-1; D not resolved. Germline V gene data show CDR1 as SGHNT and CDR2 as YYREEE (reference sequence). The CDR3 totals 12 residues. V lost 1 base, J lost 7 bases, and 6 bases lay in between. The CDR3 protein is CASSLLGNEQFF. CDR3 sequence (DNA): TGTGCCAGCAGCTTGTTGGGGAATGAGCAGTTCTTC.

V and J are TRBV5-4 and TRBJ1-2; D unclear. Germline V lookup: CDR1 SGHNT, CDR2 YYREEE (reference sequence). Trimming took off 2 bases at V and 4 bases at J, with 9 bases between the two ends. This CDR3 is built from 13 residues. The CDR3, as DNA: TGTGCCAGCAGCTTCGGGGATCCCTATGGCTACACCTTC. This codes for CASSFGDPYGYTF.

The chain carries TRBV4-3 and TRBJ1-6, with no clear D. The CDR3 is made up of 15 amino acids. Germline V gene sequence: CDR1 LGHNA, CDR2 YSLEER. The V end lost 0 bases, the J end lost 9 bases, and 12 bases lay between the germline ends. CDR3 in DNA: TGCGCCAGCAGCCAAGATCCGGGAAAAGGTTCACCCCTCCACTTT. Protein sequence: CASSQDPGKGSPLHF.

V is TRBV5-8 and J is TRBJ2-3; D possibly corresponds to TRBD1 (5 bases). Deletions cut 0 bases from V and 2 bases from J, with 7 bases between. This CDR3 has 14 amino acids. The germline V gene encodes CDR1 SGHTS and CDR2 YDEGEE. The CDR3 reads CASSLEGFTDTQYF. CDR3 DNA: TGTGCCAGCAGCTTGGAGGGGTTCACAGATACGCAGTATTTT.

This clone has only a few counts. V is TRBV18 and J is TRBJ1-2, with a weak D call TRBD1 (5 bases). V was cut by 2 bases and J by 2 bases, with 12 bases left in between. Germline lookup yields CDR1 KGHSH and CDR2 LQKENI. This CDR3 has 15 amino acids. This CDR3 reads CASSPGTDNNYGYTF. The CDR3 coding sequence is TGTGCCAGCTCACCAGGGACGGACAACAACTATGGCTACACCTTC.

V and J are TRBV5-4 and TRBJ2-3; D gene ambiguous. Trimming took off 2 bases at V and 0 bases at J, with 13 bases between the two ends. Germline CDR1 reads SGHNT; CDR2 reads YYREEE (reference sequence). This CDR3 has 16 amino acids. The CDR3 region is CASSFVSGRSTDTQYF. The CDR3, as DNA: TGTGCCAGCAGCTTTGTCTCCGGCAGGAGCACAGATACGCAGTATTTT.